The clone carrying this T cell receptor (beta chain) is a singleton in its sample. Mouse gene names apply. The read finishes 1 residue shy of the CDR3 end, and the germline J gene is used to complete it. Assay: immunoSEQ multiplex PCR; the TCRdb copy retains only in-frame clones and omits some. The table has several thousand clones, under 60% seen once. This entry comes from a study of tissue T cells after allogeneic stem cell transplantation. Time point: mouse harvest day 14 after allogeneic transplant. Each mouse received 10^7 T-cell-depleted marrow cells plus 10^6 splenic CD5+ T cells by tail vein. The CDR3 is 13 residues long. V gave up 2 bases and J gave up 0 bases, with 4 bases separating them. In germline, CDR1 is GFQATS, CDR2 STVNSAI.

This clonotype originated in a female BALB/c mouse given C57BL/6 T cells with graft-versus-host disease after an allogeneic hematopoietic cell transplant. J is TRBJ2-2 and V is TRBV20; D not resolved. Sequenced material: lymph node tissue. The CDR3 spells CGARTPNTGQLYF. The sequenced part of the CDR3 DNA is TGTGGTGCTAGGACTCCAAACACCGGGCAGCTCTAC.